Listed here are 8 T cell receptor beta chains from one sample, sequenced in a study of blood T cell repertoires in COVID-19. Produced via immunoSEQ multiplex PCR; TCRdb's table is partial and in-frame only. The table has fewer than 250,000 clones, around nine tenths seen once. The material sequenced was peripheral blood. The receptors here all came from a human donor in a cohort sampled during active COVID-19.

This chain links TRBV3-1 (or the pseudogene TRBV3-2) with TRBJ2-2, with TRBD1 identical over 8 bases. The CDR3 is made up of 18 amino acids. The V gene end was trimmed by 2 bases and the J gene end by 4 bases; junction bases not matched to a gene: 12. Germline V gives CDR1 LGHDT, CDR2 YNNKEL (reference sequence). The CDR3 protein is CASSQQTRGRRCTGELFF. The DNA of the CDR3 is TGTGCCAGCAGCCAACAAACCAGGGGGCGCCGATGCACCGGGGAGCTGTTTTTT.

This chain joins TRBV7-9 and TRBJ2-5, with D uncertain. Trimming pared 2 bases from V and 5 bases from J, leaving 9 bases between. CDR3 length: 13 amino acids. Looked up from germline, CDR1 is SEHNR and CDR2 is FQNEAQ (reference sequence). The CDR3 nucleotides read TGTGCCAGCAGCTTAAATGTGTATGAGACCCAGTACTTC. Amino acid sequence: CASSLNVYETQYF.

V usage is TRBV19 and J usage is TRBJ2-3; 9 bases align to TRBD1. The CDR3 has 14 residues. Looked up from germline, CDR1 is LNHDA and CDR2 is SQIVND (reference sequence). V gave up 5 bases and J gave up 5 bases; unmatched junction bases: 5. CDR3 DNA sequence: TGTGCCAGTAGTCAACAGGGGGCTAAAGATACGCAGTATTTT. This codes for CASSQQGAKDTQYF. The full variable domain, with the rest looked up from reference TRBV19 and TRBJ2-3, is DGGITQSPKYLFRKEGQNVTLSCEQNLNHDAMYWYRQDPGQGLRLIYYSQIVNDFQKGDIAEGYSVSREKKESFPLTVTSAQKNPTAFYLCASSQQGAKDTQYFGPGTRLTVL.

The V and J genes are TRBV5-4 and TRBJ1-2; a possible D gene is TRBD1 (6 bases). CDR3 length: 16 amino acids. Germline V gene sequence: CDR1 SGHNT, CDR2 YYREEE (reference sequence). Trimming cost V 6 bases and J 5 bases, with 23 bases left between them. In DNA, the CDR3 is TGTGCCAGCACCTTAGGCCCTGGTGGGGGCAAATATGGCTACACCTTC. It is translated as CASTLGPGGGKYGYTF.

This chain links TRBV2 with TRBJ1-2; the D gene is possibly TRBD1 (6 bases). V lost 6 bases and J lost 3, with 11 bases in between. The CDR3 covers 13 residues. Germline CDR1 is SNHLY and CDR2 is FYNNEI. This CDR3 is CASRTDRYYGYTF. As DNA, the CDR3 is TGTGCCAGCAGGACGGACAGATACTATGGCTACACCTTC.

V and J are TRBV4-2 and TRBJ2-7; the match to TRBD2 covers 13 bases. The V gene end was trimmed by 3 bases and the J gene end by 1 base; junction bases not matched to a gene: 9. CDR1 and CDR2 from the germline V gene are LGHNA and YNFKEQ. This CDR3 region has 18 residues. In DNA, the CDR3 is TGTGCCAGCAGCCAGGCGACTAGCGGGAGGCCCGGGTCCTACGAGCAGTACTTC. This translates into CASSQATSGRPGSYEQYF.

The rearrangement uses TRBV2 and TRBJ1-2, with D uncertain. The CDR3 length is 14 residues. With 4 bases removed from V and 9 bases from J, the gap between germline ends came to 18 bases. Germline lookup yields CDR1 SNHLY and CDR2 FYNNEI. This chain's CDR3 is CASSVRLGLSSYTF. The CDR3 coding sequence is TGTGCCAGCAGTGTTCGCCTAGGCCTCTCAAGCTACACCTTC. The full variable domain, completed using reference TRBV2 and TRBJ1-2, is EPEVTQTPSHQVTQMGQEVILRCVPISNHLYFYWYRQILGQKVEFLVSFYNNEISEKSEIFDDQFSVERPDGSNFTLKIRSTKLEDSAMYFCASSVRLGLSSYTFGSGTRLTVV.

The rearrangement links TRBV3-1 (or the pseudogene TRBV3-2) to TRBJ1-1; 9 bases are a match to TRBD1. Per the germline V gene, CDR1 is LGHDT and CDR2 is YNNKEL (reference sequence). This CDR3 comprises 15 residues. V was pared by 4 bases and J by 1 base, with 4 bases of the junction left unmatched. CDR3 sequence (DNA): TGTGCCAGCAGCCGAAACAGGGGGCCGAACACTGAAGCTTTCTTT. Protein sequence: CASSRNRGPNTEAFF.